The 30 T cell receptor beta chains below were found in one sample sequenced in a study of sequential checkpoint blockade in melanoma. The treatment was: randomized to nivolumab then ipilimumab (arm A) or the reverse (arm B). Sequencing used immunoSEQ multiplex PCR; TCRdb keeps in-frame clones, though not all of them. The sample shows 4,500 to 6,500 clones, around 20% of them seen only once. The starting material was tumor tissue (inferred from file names), obtained from a patient given nivolumab and ipilimumab in sequence. The receptor set was obtained from a human donor with melanoma.

This clone showed up just a few times. The gene calls are TRBV7-4 and TRBJ1-2; tentatively, D is TRBD1 (6 bases). The CDR3 is made up of 13 amino acids. V lost 5 bases, J lost 2 bases, and 9 bases lay in between. Germline CDR1 reads SGHVT; CDR2 reads SQSDAQ. Here the CDR3 reads CASSQDRNYGYTF. Here the CDR3 DNA reads TGTGCCAGCAGCCAGGACAGAAACTATGGCTACACCTTC.

The V call is TRBV9, the J call TRBJ2-3; 9 nucleotides match TRBD1. CDR3 length equals 14 residues. Germline lookup yields CDR1 SGDLS and CDR2 YYNGEE. V gave up 0 bases and J gave up 6 bases; unmatched junction bases: 2. CDR3 sequence: CASSVGDRADTQYF. CDR3 bases: TGTGCCAGCAGCGTAGGGGACAGGGCCGATACGCAGTATTTT.

Ten or more counts support this clone. V gene TRBV4-1 combines with J gene TRBJ1-5; TRBD1 agrees at 7 bases. The length of the CDR3 is 18 residues. Germline-derived CDR1 and CDR2 are MGHRA and YSYEKL. J lost 4 bases, V lost 0 bases, and 12 bases had no gene match. CDR3 residues: CASSQDLQGLGRNQPQHF. For the CDR3, the DNA is TGCGCCAGCAGCCAAGACCTACAGGGGTTAGGAAGGAATCAGCCCCAGCATTTT.

This clone appeared a few times. The V call is TRBV19, the J call TRBJ2-6, with D possibly being TRBD1 (5 bases). V dropped 5 bases and J dropped 13 bases, with 15 bases sitting between them. CDR3 length: 13 amino acids. The V gene's germline CDR1 is LNHDA and CDR2 SQIVND (reference sequence). The CDR3 protein is CASSGAGPVVLTF. CDR3 sequence (DNA): TGTGCCAGTAGTGGGGCAGGGCCCGTTGTCCTGACTTTC.

A few counts support this clone. This chain uses TRBV30 with TRBJ2-5; the match to TRBD1 covers 8 bases. The germline gives CDR1 GTSNPN, CDR2 SVGIG (reference sequence). Trimming cost V 3 bases and J 3 bases; bases outside gene matches: 6. The CDR3 covers 14 residues. In nucleotides, the CDR3 is TGTGCCTGGAGCACCGGGACAGGAGAAGAGACCCAGTACTTC. Amino acids: CAWSTGTGEETQYF.

In this sample, this clone is medium-sized (0.01 to 0.1%). V is TRBV11-3 and J is TRBJ2-1; tentatively, D is TRBD1 (6 bases). The CDR3 runs 17 residues. CDR1 and CDR2 from the germline V gene are SGHNT and YENEEA. Deletions cut 0 bases from V and 0 bases from J, with 12 bases between. CDR3 DNA: TGTGCCAGCAGCTTAGAACCAGCGGACAGCTCCTACAATGAGCAGTTCTTC. It codes for CASSLEPADSSYNEQFF.

This clone was detected ten times or more. The gene calls are TRBV11-3 and TRBJ1-5; D is possibly TRBD1 (5 bases). The germline gives CDR1 SGHNT, CDR2 YENEEA. V was shortened by 3 bases and J by 3 bases, with 12 bases between the two germline ends. The CDR3 has 15 residues. In DNA, the CDR3 is TGTGCCAGCAGCTTGGGCGGGGGGGTCAATCAGCCCCAGCATTTT. It translates to CASSLGGGVNQPQHF.

The chain carries TRBV30 and TRBJ1-1; D is unclear. V was trimmed by 0 bases and J by 5 bases, leaving 16 bases between them. Germline V CDR1 and CDR2: GTSNPN, SVGIG (reference sequence). CDR3 length: 15 amino acids. In DNA form, the CDR3 reads TGTGCCTGGAGTGTAAACTCTATTTTTCTTACTGAAGCTTTCTTT. Amino acid sequence: CAWSVNSIFLTEAFF.

The J gene is TRBJ2-3, the V gene TRBV19; a possible D gene is TRBD2 (5 bases). CDR1 is LNHDA and CDR2 is SQIVND in the germline V gene (reference sequence). Trimming left V 2 bases short and J 8 bases short, with 17 bases between. The CDR3 sequence is 15 residues long. In nucleotides, the CDR3 is TGTGCCAGTAGTATATCGGCTAGCCGGCGTCCTACGCAGTATTTT. This codes for CASSISASRRPTQYF.

This clone was picked up a small number of times. The genes are TRBV28 and TRBJ2-3, with D possibly being TRBD2 (5 bases). Germline CDR1 is MDHEN and CDR2 is SYDVKM. V lost 4 bases and J 2 bases, leaving 19 bases between the germline ends. The CDR3 runs 17 residues. DNA for the CDR3: TGTGCCAGCAGTTCCCCCAGTGGGAGACGGGTCACAGATACGCAGTATTTT. Its translation: CASSSPSGRRVTDTQYF. Looking up the rest from reference TRBV28 and TRBJ2-3 gives the full variable domain: DVKVTQSSRYLVKRTGEKVFLECVQDMDHENMFWYRQDPGLGLRLIYFSYDVKMKEKGDIPEGYSVSREKKERFSLILESASTNQTSMYLCASSSPSGRRVTDTQYFGPGTRLTVL.

This clone was counted a few times. The V gene is TRBV11-3, the J gene TRBJ2-1; TRBD2 matches 11 bases. The V gene end was trimmed by 5 bases and the J gene end by 2 bases; junction bases not matched to a gene: 8. This CDR3 region has 17 residues. Germline V CDR1 and CDR2: SGHNT, YENEEA. DNA for the CDR3: TGTGCCAGCAGCCCCAGGGGTAGCGGGGGGGCCTACAATGAGCAGTTCTTC. This translates into CASSPRGSGGAYNEQFF.

This clone was found once. J is TRBJ2-3 and V is TRBV29-1; 11 positions agree with TRBD2. CDR3 size: 14 residues. The V and J ends lost 4 bases and 3 bases, in that order; junction bases with no gene match: 3. Germline CDR1 reads SQVTM; CDR2 reads ANQGSEA. The CDR3 DNA reads TGCAGCGTTGCCGGGACTAGCGGAACAGATACGCAGTATTTT. Translating it yields CSVAGTSGTDTQYF.

This clone is medium-sized in the sample. The chain carries TRBV9 and TRBJ2-7; D is unresolved. The CDR3 has 15 residues. From germline, CDR1 is SGDLS and CDR2 YYNGEE. V was shortened by 0 bases and J by 2 bases, with 12 bases between the two germline ends. CDR3 in DNA: TGTGCCAGCAGCGTAGAAGCAGGAGAAGCCTACGAGCAGTACTTC. Encoded protein: CASSVEAGEAYEQYF.

This clone showed up just a few times. J is TRBJ2-7 and V is TRBV5-1; 12 positions match TRBD1. The CDR3 runs 14 residues. With 3 bases clipped from V and 9 bases from J, the junction kept 7 bases outside the gene matches. Germline V CDR1 and CDR2: SGHRS, YFSETQ. CDR3 in amino acids: CASSWDRGLSGQYF. In DNA form, the CDR3 reads TGCGCCAGCAGCTGGGACAGGGGGCTGTCCGGGCAGTACTTC.

The genes are TRBV29-1 and TRBJ2-6; 7 nucleotides align to TRBD1. From germline, CDR1 is SQVTM and CDR2 ANQGSEA. This CDR3 spans 14 amino acids. J lost 2 bases, V lost 6 bases, and 4 bases had no gene match. CDR3 nucleotide sequence: TGCAGCGTCGGTACAGGGGCTGGGGCCAACGTCCTGACTTTC. Translated, it gives CSVGTGAGANVLTF.

This clone has a handful of counts. The chain recombines TRBV12-5 with TRBJ2-7; TRBD2 matches 11 bases. Germline V gene data show CDR1 as LGHNT and CDR2 as FRNRAP. CDR3 length: 13 amino acids. CDR3 nucleotide sequence: TGTGCCAGCAAGGCTAGCGGGAGGTACGAGCAGTACTTC. It translates to CASKASGRYEQYF.

This clone is judged medium-sized. The chain is built from TRBV9 and TRBJ2-3; 8 bases are shared with TRBD1. V lost 0 bases to trimming and J lost 0 bases; unmatched junction nucleotides: 6. Germline V gene lookup returns CDR1 SGDLS and CDR2 YYNGEE. The CDR3 totals 17 residues. In nucleotides, the CDR3 is TGTGCCAGCAGCGTAGCACCGACAGGGGCAAGCACAGATACGCAGTATTTT. Translation: CASSVAPTGASTDTQYF.

The rearrangement links TRBV2 to TRBJ2-1; D possibly corresponds to TRBD2 (6 bases). The CDR3 spans 17 residues. Germline CDR1 SNHLY, CDR2 FYNNEI. V lost 6 bases and J lost 0, with 18 bases in between. The CDR3, as DNA: TGTGCCAGCAGGGGGGGAATTCAGGGATACTCCTACAATGAGCAGTTCTTC. Amino acid sequence: CASRGGIQGYSYNEQFF.

This clone was seen ten or more times. The rearrangement links TRBV7-2 to TRBJ2-7; the D is unclear. Germline V gene data show CDR1 as SGHTA and CDR2 as FQGNSA. The V end was cut by 1 base, the J end by 3 bases, with 7 bases between. CDR3 length: 13 residues. The CDR3 loop reads CASSLGPNYEQYF. The DNA for the CDR3 is TGTGCCAGCAGCTTAGGACCGAACTACGAGCAGTACTTC.

The chain carries TRBV15 and TRBJ1-4, with D possibly matching TRBD1 (5 bases). V was cut by 4 bases and J by 6 bases, with 12 bases left in between. CDR1 and CDR2 (germline): LNHNV, YYDKDF (reference sequence). The CDR3 runs 14 residues. The CDR3, as DNA: TGTGCCACCAGCACCAGGGACGGGGATGAAAAACTGTTTTTT. Translated, it gives CATSTRDGDEKLFF.

This clone was seen only a few times. The chain joins TRBV6-8 to TRBJ2-5; possible D gene TRBD2, 5 bases. From germline, CDR1 is MNHGY and CDR2 SAAAGT. The CDR3 is 14 residues long. Trimming left V 2 bases short and J 6 bases short, with 13 bases between. The CDR3 protein is CASSYRSRGQTQYF. In DNA form, the CDR3 reads TGTGCCAGCAGTTACCGTTCCCGGGGTCAGACCCAGTACTTC.

The chain carries TRBV11-3 and TRBJ2-1; D unresolved. The CDR3 runs to 15 residues. Trimming cost V 3 bases and J 7 bases, with 16 bases left between them. CDR1 SGHNT and CDR2 YENEEA come from the germline V gene. DNA for the CDR3: TGTGCCAGCAGCTTCGAACTGGACGCAACTAATGAGCAGTTCTTC. This sequence encodes CASSFELDATNEQFF.

This clone was detected ten times or more. The chain employs TRBV11-3 and TRBJ1-1; possibly TRBD1 for D (6 bases). V lost 3 bases and J 4 bases, leaving 15 bases between the germline ends. CDR3 size: 15 residues. CDR1 and CDR2 from the germline V gene are SGHNT and YENEEA. DNA for the CDR3: TGTGCCAGCAGCTTGGGAGGGGGAGTGGGCACTGAAGCTTTCTTT. Its protein product is CASSLGGGVGTEAFF.

There are a few counts of this clone. V gene TRBV11-3 combines with J gene TRBJ2-3; D remains unclear. Germline V gene lookup returns CDR1 SGHNT and CDR2 YENEEA. The V end lost 6 bases, the J end lost 4 bases, and 14 bases lay between the germline ends. This CDR3 is built from 14 residues. The CDR3 DNA sequence: TGTGCCAGCAGTTTTCAAAGGGTGCCAGATACGCAGTATTTT. This codes for CASSFQRVPDTQYF.

This chain uses TRBV14 with TRBJ2-2; possible D gene TRBD1, 6 bases. CDR1 is SGHDN, CDR2 FVKESK, per germline. The CDR3 is 15 amino acids. The V and J ends lost 0 bases and 4 bases respectively, with 9 bases between them. This CDR3 reads CASSQESGATGELFF. The CDR3 nucleotides read TGTGCCAGCAGCCAAGAATCAGGGGCCACCGGGGAGCTGTTTTTT.

This clone has more than one count but fewer than ten. The chain's CDR3 is CASSFNRDTQYF. In DNA form, the CDR3 reads TGTGCCAGCAGTTTTAACAGGGATACGCAGTATTTT. The chain combines TRBV9 with TRBJ2-3; D perhaps matches TRBD1 (5 bases). The CDR3 length is 12 residues. Per germline, CDR1 SGDLS and CDR2 YYNGEE. Deletions cut 5 bases from V and 6 bases from J, with 10 bases between.

This CDR3 reads CASSYGTALYGYTF. The CDR3 bases are TGCGCCAGCAGCTATGGGACAGCCCTCTATGGCTACACCTTC. V gene TRBV5-1 combines with J gene TRBJ1-2; 7 nucleotides match TRBD1. The germline V gene has CDR1 SGHRS and CDR2 YFSETQ. The CDR3 consists of 14 residues. With 3 bases clipped from V and 4 bases from J, the junction kept 6 bases outside the gene matches.

This clone was seen only once. This chain joins TRBV10-2 and TRBJ2-7; D gene unclear. Looked up from germline, CDR1 is WSHSY and CDR2 is SAAADI. Trimming took off 7 bases at V and 7 bases at J, with 14 bases between the two ends. This CDR3 is built from 12 residues. The chain's CDR3 is CASTSDTAEQYF. The CDR3 DNA reads as TGCGCCAGCACCTCCGACACTGCGGAGCAGTACTTC.

This clone turned up a few times. The gene calls are TRBV6-8 and TRBJ1-2; 9 positions agree with TRBD1. This CDR3 region has 16 residues. In germline, CDR1 is MNHGY, CDR2 SAAAGT. The trim removed 5 bases at V and 1 base at J, leaving 8 bases unmatched. The CDR3 here is CASSDLDRGRNYGYTF. For the CDR3, the DNA is TGTGCCAGCAGTGATCTGGACAGGGGCCGTAACTATGGCTACACCTTC.

In this sample, this clone is medium-sized (0.01 to 0.1%). The chain couples TRBV28 to TRBJ1-1; 10 positions agree with TRBD1. In germline, CDR1 is MDHEN, CDR2 SYDVKM. V lost 3 bases and J lost 6; bases outside the gene matches: 4. This CDR3 region has 14 residues. CDR3 amino acids: CASSLTGGWSEAFF. As DNA, the CDR3 is TGTGCCAGCAGTTTGACAGGGGGCTGGTCTGAAGCTTTCTTT.